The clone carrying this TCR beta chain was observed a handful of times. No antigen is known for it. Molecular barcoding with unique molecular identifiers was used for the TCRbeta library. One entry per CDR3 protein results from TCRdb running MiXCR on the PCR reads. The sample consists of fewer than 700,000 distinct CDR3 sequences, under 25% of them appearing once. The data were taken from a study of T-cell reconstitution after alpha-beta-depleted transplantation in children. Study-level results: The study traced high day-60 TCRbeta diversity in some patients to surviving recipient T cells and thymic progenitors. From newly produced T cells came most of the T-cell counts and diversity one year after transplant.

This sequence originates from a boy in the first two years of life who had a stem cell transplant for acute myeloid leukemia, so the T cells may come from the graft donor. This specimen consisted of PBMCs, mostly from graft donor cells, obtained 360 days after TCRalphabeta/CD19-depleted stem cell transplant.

This chain's CDR3 is CSVEAGPGTTLHF. For the CDR3, the DNA is TGCAGCGTTGAAGCCGGACCAGGGACAACCCTCCACTTT. J is TRBJ1-6 and V is TRBV29-1, with D perhaps matching TRBD1 (6 bases). This CDR3 has 13 residues. Germline V gene lookup returns CDR1 SQVTM and CDR2 ANQGSEA. Trimming stripped 1 base from V and 14 bases from J, with 15 bases between.